This is a list of T cell receptor beta chains from one sample in a study of shared clonotypes between healthy human individuals. Assay: immunoSEQ multiplex PCR; the TCRdb copy retains only in-frame clones and omits some. The sample lists millions of clones, roughly nine tenths occurring once. The sample consisted of naive CD4+ T cells sorted from blood. These receptors originate from a man younger than 30 in good health. The CDR3 runs from the conserved cysteine through the conserved F or W. D genes are given only for firm matches. Part of the rows lack a size; the others show once, few, many or a class for expanded clones.

-	TRBV25-1	TRBJ1-4	-	CASRHNEKLFF	TGTGCCAGCAGACATAATGAAAAACTGTTTTTT
TRBD1	TRBV6-5	TRBJ1-2	-	CASSRPGTGGNGYTF	TGTGCCAGCAGCCGGCCGGGGACAGGGGGAAATGGCTACACCTTC
TRBD2	TRBV28	TRBJ2-1	-	CASSLFTSGDNEQFF	TGTGCCAGCAGTTTATTTACTAGCGGGGACAATGAGCAGTTCTTC
-	TRBV10-1	TRBJ2-5	-	CASSTLGGTQYF	TGCGCCAGCAGCACCCTCGGCGGGACCCAGTACTTC
-	TRBV7-6	TRBJ2-2	-	CASSSFTGTTGELFF	TGTGCCAGCAGCTCCTTTACAGGGACTACCGGGGAGCTGTTTTTT
TRBD2	TRBV13	TRBJ2-3	-	CASSPGSGGDRTDTQYF	TGTGCCAGCAGCCCAGGGAGCGGGGGGGATCGCACAGATACGCAGTATTTT
TRBD1	TRBV10-2	TRBJ1-1	-	CASSDQRDRGRGTFF	TGCGCCAGCAGTGATCAGCGGGACAGGGGGCGCGGGACTTTCTTT
-	TRBV19	TRBJ1-5	-	CASNQGFVNQPQHF	TGTGCCAGTAATCAGGGCTTCGTCAATCAGCCCCAGCATTTT
-	TRBV4-3	TRBJ2-2	-	CASSQEGGTGELFF	TGCGCCAGCAGCCAAGAGGGGGGCACCGGGGAGCTGTTTTTT
-	TRBV6-6	TRBJ1-5	-	CASSTLRGADQPQHF	TGTGCCAGCAGTACCTTGAGAGGGGCTGATCAGCCCCAGCATTTT
TRBD1	TRBV5-1	TRBJ2-7	-	CASSPGQYEQYF	TGCGCCAGCAGCCCGGGACAGTACGAGCAGTACTTC
TRBD1	TRBV27	TRBJ1-2	-	CASRYSPQGGPYGYTF	TGTGCCAGCAGGTACAGCCCTCAGGGGGGTCCCTATGGCTACACCTTC
-	TRBV7-2	TRBJ2-2	-	CASSLPFGGGELFF	TGTGCCAGCAGCTTACCCTTTGGGGGCGGGGAGCTGTTTTTT
TRBD1	TRBV7-6	TRBJ2-7	-	CASSAGTGAYEQYF	TGTGCCAGCAGCGCCGGGACAGGCGCCTACGAGCAGTACTTC
-	TRBV28	TRBJ1-2	once	CASSSSRANLAGYTF	TGTGCCAGCAGTTCCTCTAGGGCAAACCTGGCTGGCTACACCTTC
-	TRBV4-3	TRBJ2-3	-	CASSQGTGTDTQYF	TGCGCCAGCAGCCAAGGGACGGGGACAGATACGCAGTATTTT
TRBD2	TRBV7-2	TRBJ2-7	-	CASSLVRAGDFSYEQYF	TGTGCCAGCAGCTTAGTTCGTGCGGGAGACTTCTCCTACGAGCAGTACTTC
-	TRBV18	TRBJ1-2	-	CASSPGRDLYGYTF	TGTGCCAGCTCACCGGGACGGGACCTCTATGGCTACACCTTC
-	TRBV5-4	TRBJ1-6	-	CASSLESNSPLHF	TGTGCCAGCAGCTTAGAAAGTAATTCACCCCTCCACTTT
-	TRBV7-2	TRBJ2-4	-	CASSLDRFKNIQYF	TGTGCCAGCAGCCTAGACAGATTCAAAAACATTCAGTACTTC
-	TRBV10-3	TRBJ2-5	-	CAISDGTIETQYF	TGTGCCATCAGTGACGGGACCATAGAGACCCAGTACTTC
-	TRBV7-2	TRBJ1-2	-	CASSLMEGTLGYTF	TGTGCCAGCAGCTTGATGGAGGGTACCCTTGGCTACACCTTC
TRBD2	TRBV7-9	TRBJ2-7	-	CASSRAGGQNEQYF	TGTGCCAGCAGCCGAGCGGGAGGGCAAAACGAGCAGTACTTC
-	TRBV7-9	TRBJ2-5	-	CASSLVFRFGSQYF	TGTGCCAGCAGCTTAGTTTTCCGATTTGGGAGCCAGTACTTC
-	TRBV5-4	TRBJ2-7	-	CASSLVGGSEQYF	TGTGCCAGCAGCTTGGTAGGGGGAAGCGAGCAGTACTTC
-	TRBV9	TRBJ1-5	-	CASSPSQSHQPQHF	TGTGCCAGCAGCCCCTCACAGTCTCATCAGCCCCAGCATTTT
-	TRBV6-1	TRBJ2-3	-	CASSELGDTQYF	TGTGCCAGCAGTGAACTCGGAGATACGCAGTATTTT
-	TRBV10-3	TRBJ2-3	-	CAISEGGGASTQYF	TGTGCCATCAGTGAGGGAGGGGGCGCGAGTACGCAGTATTTT
-	TRBV7-9	TRBJ2-5	-	CASSWQAAQETQYF	TGTGCCAGCAGCTGGCAGGCGGCGCAAGAGACCCAGTACTTC
-	TRBV6-5	TRBJ2-5	-	CASSSLRPTLGTQYF	TGTGCCAGCAGTTCCCTACGACCAACCCTGGGGACCCAGTACTTC
TRBD2	TRBV10-2	TRBJ2-7	-	CASMEGGRAQEQYF	TGCGCCAGCATGGAAGGCGGGAGGGCTCAAGAGCAGTACTTC
-	TRBV5-4	TRBJ1-1	-	CASSLPGGAGRGSEAFF	TGTGCCAGCAGCTTGCCCGGGGGCGCAGGTCGTGGCTCTGAAGCTTTCTTT
TRBD1	TRBV7-2	TRBJ1-6	-	CASSLGTGDSPLHF	TGTGCCAGCAGCTTAGGGACAGGGGATTCACCCCTCCACTTT
-	TRBV18	TRBJ2-3	-	CASSPGLVADTQYF	TGTGCCAGCTCCCCGGGGCTAGTTGCAGATACGCAGTATTTT
TRBD2	TRBV27	TRBJ2-5	-	CASRRLAGEQETQYF	TGTGCCAGCAGAAGGTTGGCGGGAGAGCAAGAGACCCAGTACTTC
-	TRBV7-9	TRBJ2-4	-	CASSPQILAKNIQYF	TGTGCCAGCAGTCCACAGATACTAGCCAAAAACATTCAGTACTTC
TRBD1	TRBV11-2	TRBJ2-5	-	CASSWDRGDWGTQYF	TGTGCCAGCAGCTGGGACAGGGGAGACTGGGGGACCCAGTACTTC
-	TRBV7-9	TRBJ2-3	-	CASSLANVGTDTQYF	TGTGCCAGCAGCTTAGCGAATGTAGGCACAGATACGCAGTATTTT
TRBD1	TRBV2	TRBJ2-7	-	CASSEQGRGYEQYF	TGTGCCAGCAGTGAACAGGGCAGGGGGTACGAGCAGTACTTC
TRBD1	TRBV5-1	TRBJ2-7	-	CASSSLTGTGSSYEQYF	TGCGCCAGCAGCTCACTTACGGGGACAGGCAGCTCCTACGAGCAGTACTTC
-	TRBV6-5	TRBJ1-2	-	CASSYSDFAGYTF	TGTGCCAGCAGTTACAGCGACTTTGCTGGCTACACCTTC
-	TRBV6-1	TRBJ1-2	-	CASSVRAGEDYTF	TGTGCCAGCAGTGTCAGGGCCGGCGAGGACTACACCTTC
-	TRBV7-9	TRBJ2-5	-	CASSANGGQETQYF	TGTGCCAGCAGCGCTAATGGGGGTCAGGAGACCCAGTACTTC
-	TRBV30	TRBJ2-6	few	CAWRLSGANVLTF	TGTGCCTGGAGACTCTCTGGGGCCAACGTCCTGACTTTC
TRBD2	TRBV7-9	TRBJ2-7	-	CASSLEGLGLAGFEQYF	TGTGCCAGCAGCTTAGAAGGTTTGGGACTAGCGGGGTTTGAGCAGTACTTC
-	TRBV5-1	TRBJ2-1	-	CASSLRGNNEQFF	TGCGCCAGCAGCTTAAGAGGGAACAATGAGCAGTTCTTC
-	TRBV2	TRBJ1-2	once	CASSKRASGYTF	TGTGCCAGCAGTAAGAGGGCCAGCGGCTACACCTTC
-	TRBV30	TRBJ2-3	-	CAWSVLSDTQYF	TGTGCCTGGAGTGTATTATCCGATACGCAGTATTTT